This passage covers 6 T cell receptor beta chains from one sample sequenced in a study of blood T cells in healthy people across ages. Primed by a sample-barcoded 5' primer and a J-beta primer mix, a second PCR proceeded for about 7 to 12 cycles. MiXCR, run by TCRdb on the 5' RACE reads, gives a single entry per CDR3 protein. The repertoire holds 700,000 to 850,000 distinct CDR3 sequences, with about 37% as singletons. Source material: blood. The receptor set was obtained from a man between 18 and 29 years old in good health.

This clonotype occurred a few times. V and J are TRBV7-2 and TRBJ2-3; 10 nucleotides agree with TRBD2. CDR1 is SGHTA and CDR2 is FQGNSA in the germline V gene. The V and J ends lost 1 base and 3 bases, in that order; junction bases with no gene match: 10. This CDR3 contains 18 residues. As DNA, the CDR3 is TGTGCCAGCAGCTTAGTGGCTAGCGGGGGCCTCAGTACAGATACGCAGTATTTT. Its protein product is CASSLVASGGLSTDTQYF.

V usage is TRBV11-2 and J usage is TRBJ2-5, with a possible D match to TRBD2 (6 bases). CDR1 and CDR2 from the germline V gene are SGHAT and FQNNGV. The CDR3 extends over 11 amino acids. The germline V and J ends were trimmed by 1 base and 9 bases, with 6 bases remaining between them. The CDR3 is CASSLGRAQYF. The CDR3 DNA is TGTGCCAGCAGCTTAGGGAGGGCCCAGTACTTC.

The sample holds many counts of this clonotype. This sequence joins TRBV6-2 or TRBV6-3 and TRBJ2-7; D unresolved. CDR1 is MNHEY, CDR2 SVGEGT, per germline. V lost 2 bases and J 0 bases, leaving 8 bases between the germline ends. The CDR3 has 14 residues. The CDR3 spells CASSYPPDSYEQYF. In nucleotides, the CDR3 is TGTGCCAGCAGTTACCCCCCAGACTCCTACGAGCAGTACTTC.

This clonotype was observed a few times. The gene calls are TRBV4-3 and TRBJ2-7, with D uncertain. The CDR3 loop spans 16 amino acids. Deletions cut 0 bases from V and 7 bases from J, with 19 bases between. The V gene's germline CDR1 is LGHNA and CDR2 YSLEER. For the CDR3, the DNA is TGCGCCAGCAGCCAAGAAGCCGTAGCCCCTCATATAGAGCAGTACTTC. Translation gives CASSQEAVAPHIEQYF.

This clonotype was picked up a small number of times. This chain connects TRBV20-1 to TRBJ1-4; D might be TRBD1 (5 bases). Trimming shortened V by 3 bases and J by 3 bases, and 17 bases separated the two germline ends. The CDR3 consists of 16 residues. The germline gives CDR1 DFQATT, CDR2 SNEGSKA (reference sequence). CDR3 loop: CSASMGGGQANEKLFF. CDR3 nucleotide sequence: TGCAGTGCTAGCATGGGGGGAGGGCAAGCTAATGAAAAACTGTTTTTT.

A few counts support this clonotype. V and J are TRBV14 and TRBJ1-2, with D unresolved. The germline V gene encodes CDR1 SGHDN and CDR2 FVKESK. This CDR3 region has 14 residues. Trimming shortened V by 3 bases and J by 0 bases, and 8 bases separated the two germline ends. In DNA, the CDR3 is TGTGCCAGCAGCCAGCTAGGATCTAACTATGGCTACACCTTC. Translation: CASSQLGSNYGYTF.